The entry below gives a single T cell receptor (beta chain) sequence along with its context. The antigen remains unidentified. Intraepithelial and lamina propria lymphocytes were released after the graft tissue was processed. This entry is derived from a study of graft-versus-host responses after intestinal transplantation. Study results and caveats: Early after transplant, HvG clones declined as circulating GvH clones peaked.

Here immunoSEQ multiplex PCR was the method, and the copy in TCRdb shows in-frame clones only, minus some. This table has about 9,600 clones, roughly 71% appearing once. The germline CDR1 and CDR2 sequences are SQVTM and ANQGSEA. The CDR3 contains 13 residues. V was clipped by 4 bases and J by 7 bases, with 11 bases between them. This sequence joins TRBV29-1 and TRBJ1-6; D unresolved. The sample was ileum tissue, taken about 470 days after intestinal transplantation. The TCR sequence derives from a human patient who received an intestinal transplant, so some T cells may come from the graft donor. This CDR3 reads CSVGAGRNSPLHF. Here the CDR3 DNA reads TGCAGCGTTGGTGCGGGGAGGAATTCACCCCTCCACTTT.